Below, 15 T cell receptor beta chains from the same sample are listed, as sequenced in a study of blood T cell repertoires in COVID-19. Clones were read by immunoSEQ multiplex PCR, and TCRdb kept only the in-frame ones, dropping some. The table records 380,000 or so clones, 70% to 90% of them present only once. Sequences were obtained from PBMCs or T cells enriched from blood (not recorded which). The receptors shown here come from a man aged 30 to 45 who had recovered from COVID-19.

The CDR3 sequence is CASRRGREDTQYF. DNA for the CDR3: TGCGCCAGCAGAAGGGGGCGGGAAGATACGCAGTATTTT. The V gene is TRBV10-2, the J gene TRBJ2-3, with a tentative D call TRBD1 (7 bases). Germline V gene lookup returns CDR1 WSHSY and CDR2 SAAADI. The germline V and J ends were trimmed by 6 bases and 5 bases, with 12 bases remaining between them. The CDR3 sequence is 13 residues long.

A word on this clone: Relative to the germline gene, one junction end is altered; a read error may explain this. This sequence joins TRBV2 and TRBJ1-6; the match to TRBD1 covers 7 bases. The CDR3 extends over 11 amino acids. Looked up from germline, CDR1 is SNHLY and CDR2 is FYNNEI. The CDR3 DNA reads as TGTGCCAGCAGGGAAGACAGGGTAGGCTACTTT. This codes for CASREDRVGYF. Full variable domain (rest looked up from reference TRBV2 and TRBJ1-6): EPEVTQTPSHQVTQMGQEVILRCVPISNHLYFYWYRQILGQKVEFLVSFYNNEISEKSEIFDDQFSVERPDGSNFTLKIRSTKLEDSAMYFCASREDRVGYFGNGTRLTVT.

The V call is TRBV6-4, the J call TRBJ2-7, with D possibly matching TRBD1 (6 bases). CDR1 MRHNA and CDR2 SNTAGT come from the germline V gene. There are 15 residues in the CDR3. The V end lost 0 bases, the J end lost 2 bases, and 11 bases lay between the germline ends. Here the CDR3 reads CASSDSKGDPYEQYF. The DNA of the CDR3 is TGTGCCAGCAGTGACTCGAAGGGGGACCCCTACGAGCAGTACTTC.

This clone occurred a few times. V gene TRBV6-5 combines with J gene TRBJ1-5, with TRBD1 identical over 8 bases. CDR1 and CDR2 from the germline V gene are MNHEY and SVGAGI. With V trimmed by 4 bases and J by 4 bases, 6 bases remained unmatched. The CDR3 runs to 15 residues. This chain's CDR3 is CASSSQGGKNQPQHF. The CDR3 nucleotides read TGTGCCAGCAGTTCACAGGGGGGAAAAAATCAGCCCCAGCATTTT.

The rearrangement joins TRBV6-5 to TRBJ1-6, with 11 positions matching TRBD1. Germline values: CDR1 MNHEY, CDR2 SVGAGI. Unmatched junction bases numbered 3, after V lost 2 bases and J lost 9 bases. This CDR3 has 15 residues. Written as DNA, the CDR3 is TGTGCCAGCAGTTACCGGGACAGGGGGGTTTCACCCCTCCACTTT. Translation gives CASSYRDRGVSPLHF.

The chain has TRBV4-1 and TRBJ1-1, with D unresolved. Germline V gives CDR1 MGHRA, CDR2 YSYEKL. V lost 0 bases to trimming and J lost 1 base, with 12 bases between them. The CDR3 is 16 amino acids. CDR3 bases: TGCGCCAGCAGCCAAGATCAGTTTCCGTCGAACACTGAAGCTTTCTTT. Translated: CASSQDQFPSNTEAFF.

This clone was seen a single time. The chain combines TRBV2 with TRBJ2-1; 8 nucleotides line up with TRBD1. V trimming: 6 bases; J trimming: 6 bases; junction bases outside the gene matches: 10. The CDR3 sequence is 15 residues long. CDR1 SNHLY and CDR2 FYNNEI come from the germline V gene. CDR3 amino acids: CASRPGTGVLNEQFF. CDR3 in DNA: TGTGCCAGCAGACCCGGGACAGGCGTCCTCAATGAGCAGTTCTTC.

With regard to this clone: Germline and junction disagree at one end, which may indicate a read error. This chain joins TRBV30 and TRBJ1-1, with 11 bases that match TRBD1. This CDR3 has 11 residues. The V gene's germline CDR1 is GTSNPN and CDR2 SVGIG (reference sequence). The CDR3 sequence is CAWRGQGEAIF. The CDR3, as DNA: TGTGCCTGGAGGGGACAGGGGGAAGCTATCTTT.

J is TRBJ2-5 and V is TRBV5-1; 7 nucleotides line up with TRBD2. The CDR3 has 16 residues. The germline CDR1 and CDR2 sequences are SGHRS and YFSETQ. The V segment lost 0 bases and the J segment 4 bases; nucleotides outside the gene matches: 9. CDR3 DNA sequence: TGCGCCAGCAGCTTGGAAGTTTTCGCTAGCGGAGAGACCCAGTACTTC. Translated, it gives CASSLEVFASGETQYF.

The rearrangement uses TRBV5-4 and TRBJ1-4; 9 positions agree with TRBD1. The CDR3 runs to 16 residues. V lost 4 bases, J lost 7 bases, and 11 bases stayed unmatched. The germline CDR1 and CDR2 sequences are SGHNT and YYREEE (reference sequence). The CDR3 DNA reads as TGTGCCAGCAGCCCGGGACAGGGTGGGAGGACTGAAAAACTGTTTTTT. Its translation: CASSPGQGGRTEKLFF. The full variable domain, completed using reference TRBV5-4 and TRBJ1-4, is ETGVTQSPTHLIKTRGQQVTLRCSSQSGHNTVSWYQQALGQGPQFIFQYYREEENGRGNFPPRFSGLQFPNYSSELNVNALELDDSALYLCASSPGQGGRTEKLFFGSGTQLSVL.

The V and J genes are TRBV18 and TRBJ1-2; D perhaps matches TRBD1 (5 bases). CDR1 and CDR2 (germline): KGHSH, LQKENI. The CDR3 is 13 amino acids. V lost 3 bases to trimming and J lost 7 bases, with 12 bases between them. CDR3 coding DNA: TGTGCCAGCTCACCGGGGGAGGGAAGTGGCTACACCTTC. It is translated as CASSPGEGSGYTF.

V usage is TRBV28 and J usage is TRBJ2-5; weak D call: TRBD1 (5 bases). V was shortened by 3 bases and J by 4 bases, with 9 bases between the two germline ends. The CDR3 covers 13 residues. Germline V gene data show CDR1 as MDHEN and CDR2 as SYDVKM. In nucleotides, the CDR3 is TGTGCCAGCAGTTTGGGGCGCCTAGAGACCCAGTACTTC. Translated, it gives CASSLGRLETQYF.

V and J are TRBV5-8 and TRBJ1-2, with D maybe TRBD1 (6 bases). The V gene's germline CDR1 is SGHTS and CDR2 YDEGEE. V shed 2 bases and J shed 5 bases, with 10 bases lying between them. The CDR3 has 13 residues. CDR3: CASSLGQKYGYTF. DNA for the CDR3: TGTGCCAGCAGCTTAGGACAGAAGTATGGCTACACCTTC.

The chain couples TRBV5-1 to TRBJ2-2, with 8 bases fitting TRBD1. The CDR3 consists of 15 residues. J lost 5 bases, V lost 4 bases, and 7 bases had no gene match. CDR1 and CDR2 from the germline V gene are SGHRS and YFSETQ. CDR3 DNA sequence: TGCGCCAGCAGCGATAGGACAGGGAGTACCGGGGAGCTGTTTTTT. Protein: CASSDRTGSTGELFF.

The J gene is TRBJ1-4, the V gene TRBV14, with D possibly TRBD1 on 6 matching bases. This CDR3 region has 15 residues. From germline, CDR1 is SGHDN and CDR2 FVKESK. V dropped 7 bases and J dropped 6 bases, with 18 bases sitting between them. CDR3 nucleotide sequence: TGTGCCAGCATCAGGACCAGGGAGGGGGATGAAAAACTGTTTTTT. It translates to CASIRTREGDEKLFF.